Below, 31 T cell receptor beta chains from the same sample are listed, as sequenced in a study of CD8 T cells in ankylosing spondylitis. MiXCR was run by TCRdb on the 5' RACE reads, yielding one entry per CDR3 protein. The sample records about 200,000 distinct CDR3 sequences, around a quarter being singletons. Sequenced sample: blood, either unsorted or a sorted T cell fraction (not recorded which). The receptors come from a male donor with ankylosing spondylitis or in good health (not recorded which).

This clonotype was found a few times. This chain connects TRBV20-1 to TRBJ2-7, with D perhaps TRBD1 or TRBD2 (5 bases each). V shed 7 bases and J shed 3 bases, with 22 bases lying between them. Germline lookup yields CDR1 DFQATT and CDR2 SNEGSKA (reference sequence). The CDR3 contains 15 residues. Here the CDR3 reads CSGNSGRGVNYEQYF. CDR3 bases: TGCAGTGGAAATTCGGGACGAGGGGTAAACTACGAGCAGTACTTC.

This clonotype was detected ten times or more. The chain uses TRBV5-1 and TRBJ2-7, with 10 bases lining up with TRBD2. Germline CDR1 SGHRS, CDR2 YFSETQ. The CDR3 is made up of 15 amino acids. V lost 4 bases, J lost 3 bases, and 7 bases stayed unmatched. The CDR3, as DNA: TGCGCCAGCAGCGAATCTAGCGGGGGCTACTACGAGCAGTACTTC. This encodes CASSESSGGYYEQYF. Based on the CDR3 plus reference TRBV5-1 and TRBJ2-7, the full variable domain is KAGVTQTPRYLIKTRGQQVTLSCSPISGHRSVSWYQQTPGQGLQFLFEYFSETQRNKGNFPGRFSGRQFSNSRSEMNVSTLELGDSALYLCASSESSGGYYEQYFGPGTRLTVT.

V usage is TRBV10-3 and J usage is TRBJ2-3, with 7 bases lining up with TRBD2. This CDR3 spans 15 amino acids. Per the germline V gene, CDR1 is ENHRY and CDR2 is SYGVKD. The V and J ends lost 10 bases and 2 bases, in that order; junction bases with no gene match: 12. The DNA for the CDR3 is TGTGCCACCCAAGGTGGCGGGGGTTACACAGATACGCAGTATTTT. This codes for CATQGGGGYTDTQYF.

The V gene is TRBV10-3, the J gene TRBJ1-2; weak D call: TRBD1 (5 bases). The germline V gene has CDR1 ENHRY and CDR2 SYGVKD. The CDR3 covers 11 residues. V dropped 6 bases and J dropped 7 bases, with 9 bases sitting between them. For the CDR3, the DNA is TGTGCCATCAGCTCAGGGAGTGGCTACACCTTC. This encodes CAISSGSGYTF.

The J gene is TRBJ2-3, the V gene TRBV27; D not resolved. The ends were cut back, 6 bases at V and 2 bases at J, with 9 bases in the middle. The CDR3 loop spans 13 amino acids. Per the germline V gene, CDR1 is MNHEY and CDR2 is SMNVEV (reference sequence). The CDR3 protein is CASRPWVTDTQYF. CDR3 DNA: TGTGCCAGCAGGCCTTGGGTCACAGATACGCAGTATTTT.

This clonotype was seen a few times. J is TRBJ1-2 and V is TRBV6-1; the D gene is possibly TRBD1 (6 bases). V lost 6 bases and J 3 bases, leaving 17 bases between the germline ends. The germline gives CDR1 MNHNS, CDR2 SASEGT. The CDR3 is 15 residues long. The chain's CDR3 is CASSVQIGQYYGYTF. In DNA, the CDR3 is TGTGCCAGCAGCGTCCAAATAGGACAGTACTATGGCTACACCTTC.

As for this clonotype: A much larger clone sits a single nucleotide away, making a read error possible. The V gene is TRBV29-1, the J gene TRBJ2-1; 10 nucleotides line up with TRBD1. V dropped 4 bases and J dropped 3; count of bases not matched to a gene: 12. The germline gives CDR1 SQVTM, CDR2 ANQGSEA. This CDR3 region has 17 residues. CDR3 loop: CSVGRMSRDRGYNEQFF. Here the CDR3 DNA reads TGCAGCGTTGGACGAATGAGTCGGGACAGGGGCTACAATGAGCAGTTCTTC.

At least ten counts were recorded for this clonotype. CDR3 nucleotide sequence: TGCGCCAGCAGCTTGGAGGTAGCGGAGACCCAGTACTTC. It yields the protein CASSLEVAETQYF. The chain is built from TRBV5-1 and TRBJ2-5, with a tentative D call TRBD2 (5 bases). The CDR3 length is 13 residues. CDR1 SGHRS and CDR2 YFSETQ come from the germline V gene. V was cut by 0 bases and J by 5 bases, with 8 bases left in between.

Note on this clonotype: One junction end disagrees with the germline gene, perhaps due to a read error. This sequence joins TRBV20-1 and TRBJ2-7; D is unresolved. The CDR3 has 13 residues. CDR1 is DFQATT, CDR2 SNEGSKA, per germline (reference sequence). The CDR3 coding sequence is TGCAGTGGTGCCCCCGGGCCCTCCCACGAGCAGTACTTC. It yields the protein CSGAPGPSHEQYF.

This clonotype was counted at least ten times. The V and J genes are TRBV27 and TRBJ2-7; D not resolved. CDR3 length: 13 residues. V gave up 4 bases and J gave up 2 bases, with 9 bases separating them. Per the germline V gene, CDR1 is MNHEY and CDR2 is SMNVEV (reference sequence). CDR3 bases: TGTGCCAGCAGTTCCATGTCCCCCTACGAGCAGTACTTC. Its translation is CASSSMSPYEQYF.

The rearrangement joins TRBV2 to TRBJ2-7; D might be TRBD1 (5 bases). This CDR3 has 14 residues. The germline CDR1 and CDR2 sequences are SNHLY and FYNNEI. Trimming removed 2 bases from V and 6 bases from J, with 14 bases in between. The DNA for the CDR3 is TGTGCCAGCAGTGAAAGGGGCACGTTCTCCGAGCAGTACTTC. This translates into CASSERGTFSEQYF.

The chain joins TRBV29-1 to TRBJ1-5; the D is unclear. The germline V and J ends were trimmed by 6 bases and 2 bases, with 17 bases remaining between them. Germline assignment: CDR1 SQVTM and CDR2 ANQGSEA. The CDR3 is 15 amino acids. The CDR3 loop reads CSVGSNGQGNQPQHF. In DNA, the CDR3 is TGCAGCGTCGGTTCCAACGGGCAGGGCAATCAGCCCCAGCATTTT.

In its sample, this clonotype was seen many times. The rearrangement joins TRBV5-1 to TRBJ2-1, with 8 bases identical to TRBD2. CDR1 is SGHRS and CDR2 is YFSETQ in the germline V gene. The CDR3 contains 11 residues. V shed 7 bases and J 14 bases; nucleotides not matched to a gene: 8. The CDR3 protein is CASGSGTRKFF. The CDR3 DNA reads as TGCGCCAGCGGCTCCGGGACTAGAAAGTTCTTC. The full variable domain, its missing parts supplied by reference TRBV5-1 and TRBJ2-1, is KAGVTQTPRYLIKTRGQQVTLSCSPISGHRSVSWYQQTPGQGLQFLFEYFSETQRNKGNFPGRFSGRQFSNSRSEMNVSTLELGDSALYLCASGSGTRKFFGPGTRLTVL.

This clonotype appeared many times. This chain links TRBV12-5 with TRBJ1-4, with no clear D. Trimming took 5 bases from V and 10 from J, leaving 14 bases between them. Germline-derived CDR1 and CDR2 are LGHNT and FRNRAP. The CDR3 length is 13 residues. The CDR3 spells CASGPDWVGKLFF. The CDR3 nucleotides read TGTGCTAGTGGTCCCGACTGGGTCGGAAAACTGTTTTTT.

This clonotype showed up many times. The J gene is TRBJ2-3, the V gene TRBV27; the D call may be TRBD1 or TRBD2 (5 bases each). Trimming took 6 bases from V and 5 from J, leaving 12 bases between them. The CDR3 has 13 residues. The germline V gene encodes CDR1 MNHEY and CDR2 SMNVEV (reference sequence). Here the CDR3 DNA reads TGTGCCAGCAGATACGCTGGGGGAGATACGCAGTATTTT. This gives the protein CASRYAGGDTQYF.

This clonotype was observed a handful of times. The V call is TRBV20-1, the J call TRBJ1-3; no firm D call. From germline, CDR1 is DFQATT and CDR2 SNEGSKA (reference sequence). With 2 bases removed from V and 0 bases from J, the gap between germline ends came to 8 bases. The CDR3 loop spans 14 amino acids. The CDR3 spells CSARQASSGNTIYF. DNA for the CDR3: TGCAGTGCTAGACAGGCCAGCTCTGGAAACACCATATATTTT.

This clonotype has just a few counts. This chain's CDR3 is CSSSRQLPFPVGEQYF. The CDR3 bases are TGCAGTTCTTCCAGACAGCTCCCATTCCCCGTTGGCGAGCAGTACTTC. The J gene is TRBJ2-7, the V gene TRBV20-1, with a possible D match to TRBD1 (5 bases). This CDR3 is 16 amino acids long. Deletions cut 8 bases from V and 6 bases from J, with 29 bases between. Germline loops: CDR1 DFQATT, CDR2 SNEGSKA (reference sequence).

This clonotype was recorded many times. The chain links TRBV20-1 to TRBJ1-2; D gene unclear. Germline V gene data show CDR1 as DFQATT and CDR2 as SNEGSKA (reference sequence). The CDR3 runs to 14 residues. V was shortened by 3 bases and J by 7 bases, with 18 bases between the two germline ends. CDR3 DNA: TGCAGTGCTAGTAGCTCCCGGGGTATTGCTGGCTACACCTTC. Translated: CSASSSRGIAGYTF.

This clonotype was counted ten times or more. The chain has TRBV29-1 and TRBJ2-3; 10 bases are shared with TRBD2. Germline trimming cut 6 bases from V and 1 base from J; bases unmatched to any gene: 4. From germline, CDR1 is SQVTM and CDR2 ANQGSEA. The CDR3 covers 14 residues. The CDR3: CSVALAGGTDTQYF. Written as DNA, the CDR3 is TGCAGCGTGGCGCTAGCGGGGGGCACAGATACGCAGTATTTT.

This clonotype was counted only a few times. V is TRBV20-1 and J is TRBJ2-5; 7 bases line up with TRBD2. The CDR3 covers 14 residues. V trimming: 8 bases; J trimming: 7 bases; junction bases outside the gene matches: 16. Germline V gene sequence: CDR1 DFQATT, CDR2 SNEGSKA (reference sequence). Here the CDR3 reads CSPASAGAVATQYF. The CDR3 DNA follows: TGCAGTCCCGCATCGGCGGGAGCAGTGGCGACCCAGTACTTC.

This clonotype was detected many times. The rearrangement uses TRBV5-5 and TRBJ1-1; TRBD1 matches 8 bases. Trimming removed 4 bases from V and 7 bases from J; junction bases left unmatched: 18. The CDR3 extends over 17 amino acids. CDR1 and CDR2 (germline): SGHKS, YYEKEE (reference sequence). The CDR3 is CASSPLLVQGARNEAFF. The CDR3 nucleotides are TGTGCCAGCAGCCCCCTCCTTGTGCAGGGGGCTCGTAATGAAGCTTTCTTT. The variable domain in full, with the rest retrieved from reference TRBV5-5 and TRBJ1-1, is DAGVTQSPTHLIKTRGQQVTLRCSPISGHKSVSWYQQVLGQGPQFIFQYYEKEERGRGNFPDRFSARQFPNYSSELNVNALLLGDSALYLCASSPLLVQGARNEAFFGQGTRLTVV.

This chain uses TRBV29-1 with TRBJ2-3; D remains ambiguous. The CDR3 is 14 amino acids. The germline V and J ends were trimmed by 7 bases and 0 bases, with 14 bases remaining between them. In germline, CDR1 is SQVTM, CDR2 ANQGSEA. The CDR3 spells CSGKRTASTDTQYF. CDR3 bases: TGCAGCGGGAAAAGGACGGCTAGCACAGATACGCAGTATTTT.

The V call is TRBV30, the J call TRBJ2-7; the match to TRBD2 covers 8 bases. V was clipped by 3 bases and J by 6 bases; unmatched bases: 10. From germline, CDR1 is GTSNPN and CDR2 SVGIG (reference sequence). The CDR3 is 14 amino acids. CDR3: CAWRGSGGPLEQYF. CDR3 DNA: TGTGCCTGGAGAGGGTCGGGAGGGCCCCTCGAGCAGTACTTC. The variable domain in full, with the rest retrieved from reference TRBV30 and TRBJ2-7, is SQTIHQWPATLVQPVGSPLSLECTVEGTSNPNLYWYRQAAGRGLQLLFYSVGIGQISSEVPQNLSASRPQDRQFILSSKKLLLSDSGFYLCAWRGSGGPLEQYFGPGTRLTVT.

V and J are TRBV12-3 or TRBV12-4 and TRBJ1-5; 12 bases align to TRBD1. V lost 3 bases, J lost 7 bases, and 4 bases stayed unmatched. This CDR3 region has 15 residues. As DNA, the CDR3 is TGTGCCAGCAGTTTGGGACAGGGGGCAAGGCAGCCCCAGCATTTT. Amino acids: CASSLGQGARQPQHF.

The V and J genes are TRBV20-1 and TRBJ2-7, with 9 bases that match TRBD1. Trimming took 0 bases from V and 5 from J; bases not matched to a gene: 8. The CDR3 has 15 residues. Per the germline V gene, CDR1 is DFQATT and CDR2 is SNEGSKA (reference sequence). CDR3: CSAREDGQGFHEQYF. CDR3 in DNA: TGCAGTGCTAGAGAAGACGGACAGGGGTTCCACGAGCAGTACTTC.

The chain has TRBV25-1 and TRBJ2-5; 8 nucleotides line up with TRBD2. The CDR3 is 17 amino acids. V dropped 3 bases and J dropped 6; count of bases not matched to a gene: 15. Germline CDR1 reads MGHDK; CDR2 reads SYGVNS. In DNA form, the CDR3 reads TGTGCCAGCAGTGACCCAGGTCCAGCGGGAGTGTCAAAGACCCAGTACTTC. As protein: CASSDPGPAGVSKTQYF. Full variable domain (rest looked up from reference TRBV25-1 and TRBJ2-5): EADIYQTPRYLVIGTGKKITLECSQTMGHDKMYWYQQDPGMELHLIHYSYGVNSTEKGDLSSESTVSRIRTEHFPLTLESARPSHTSQYLCASSDPGPAGVSKTQYFGPGTRLLVL.

This clonotype was counted ten times or more. This rearrangement joins TRBV12-3 or TRBV12-4 to TRBJ1-4, with 7 bases lining up with TRBD1. With 3 bases clipped from V and 8 bases from J, the junction kept 6 bases outside the gene matches. This CDR3 contains 14 residues. CDR3 sequence (DNA): TGTGCCAGCAGTTTTCGACAGGGTGTCGAAAAACTGTTTTTT. It encodes CASSFRQGVEKLFF.

The V gene is TRBV20-1, the J gene TRBJ2-7; D ambiguous. The CDR3 covers 13 residues. Germline V gene sequence: CDR1 DFQATT, CDR2 SNEGSKA (reference sequence). V was cut by 3 bases and J by 2 bases, with 11 bases left in between. The CDR3 bases are TGCAGTGCTAGTGACGGGCCTACCTACGAGCAGTACTTC. This translates into CSASDGPTYEQYF.

V usage is TRBV12-3 or TRBV12-4 and J usage is TRBJ2-7; 7 bases map to TRBD2. This CDR3 region has 13 residues. Germline trimming cut 5 bases from V and 7 bases from J; bases unmatched to any gene: 8. CDR3 coding DNA: TGTGCCAGCAGTCCCGGGACTATATTAGAGCAGTACTTC. As protein: CASSPGTILEQYF.

This clonotype came up many times. The chain uses TRBV4-1 and TRBJ2-7, with unresolved D. In germline, CDR1 is MGHRA, CDR2 YSYEKL. This CDR3 region has 15 residues. Trimming took 0 bases from V and 2 from J, leaving 11 bases between them. DNA for the CDR3: TGCGCCAGCAGCCAAGAGTGGCAGAGTCCCTACGAGCAGTACTTC. This codes for CASSQEWQSPYEQYF.

The chain recombines TRBV5-1 with TRBJ2-1, with 8 bases lining up with TRBD2. V was pared by 4 bases and J by 6 bases, with 9 bases of the junction left unmatched. The CDR3 extends over 15 amino acids. Germline loops: CDR1 SGHRS, CDR2 YFSETQ. CDR3 sequence reads: CASSPREGLSNEQFF. The DNA of the CDR3 is TGCGCCAGCAGCCCTCGGGAGGGGCTGAGCAATGAGCAGTTCTTC.